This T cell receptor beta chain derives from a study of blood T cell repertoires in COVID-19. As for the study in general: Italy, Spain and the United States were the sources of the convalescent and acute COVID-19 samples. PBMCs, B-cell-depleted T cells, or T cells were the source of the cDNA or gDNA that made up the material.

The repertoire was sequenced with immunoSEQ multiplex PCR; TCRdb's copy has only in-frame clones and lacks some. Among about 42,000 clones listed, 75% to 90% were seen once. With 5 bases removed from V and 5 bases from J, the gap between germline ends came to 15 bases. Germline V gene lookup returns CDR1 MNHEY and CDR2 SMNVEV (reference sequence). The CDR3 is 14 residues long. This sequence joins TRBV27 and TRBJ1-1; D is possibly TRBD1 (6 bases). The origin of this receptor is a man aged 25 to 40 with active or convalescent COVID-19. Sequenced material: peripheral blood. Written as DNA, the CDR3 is TGTGCCAGCAGTACCGCCACAGGGCGAACTGAAGCTTTCTTT. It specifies CASSTATGRTEAFF.